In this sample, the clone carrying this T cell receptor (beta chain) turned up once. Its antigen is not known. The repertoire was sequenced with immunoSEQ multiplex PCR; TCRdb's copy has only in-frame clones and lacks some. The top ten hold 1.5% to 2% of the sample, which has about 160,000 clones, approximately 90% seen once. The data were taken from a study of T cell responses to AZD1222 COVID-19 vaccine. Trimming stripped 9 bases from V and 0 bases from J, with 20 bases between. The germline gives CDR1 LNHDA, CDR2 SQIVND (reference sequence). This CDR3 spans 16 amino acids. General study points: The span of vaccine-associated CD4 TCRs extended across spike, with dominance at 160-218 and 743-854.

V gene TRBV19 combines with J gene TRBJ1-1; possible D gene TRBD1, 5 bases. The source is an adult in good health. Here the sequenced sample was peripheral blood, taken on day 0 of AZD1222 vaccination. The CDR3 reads CASVLGGSGLNTEAFF. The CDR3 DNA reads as TGTGCCAGCGTACTGGGGGGGTCAGGGCTGAACACTGAAGCTTTCTTT.